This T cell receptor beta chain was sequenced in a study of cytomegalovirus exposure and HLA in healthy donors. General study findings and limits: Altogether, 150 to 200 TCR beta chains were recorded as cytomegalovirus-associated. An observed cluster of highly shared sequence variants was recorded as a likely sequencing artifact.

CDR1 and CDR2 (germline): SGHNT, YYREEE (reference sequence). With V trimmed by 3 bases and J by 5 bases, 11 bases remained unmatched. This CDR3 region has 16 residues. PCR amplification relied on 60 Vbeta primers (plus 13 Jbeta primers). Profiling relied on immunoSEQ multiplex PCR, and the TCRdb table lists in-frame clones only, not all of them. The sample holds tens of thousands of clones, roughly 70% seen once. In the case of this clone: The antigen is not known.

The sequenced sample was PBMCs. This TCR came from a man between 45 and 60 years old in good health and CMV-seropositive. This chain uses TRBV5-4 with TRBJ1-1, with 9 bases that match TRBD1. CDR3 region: CASSSQQGAMWTEAFF. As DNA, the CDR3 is TGTGCCAGCAGCTCCCAACAGGGGGCGATGTGGACTGAAGCTTTCTTT.